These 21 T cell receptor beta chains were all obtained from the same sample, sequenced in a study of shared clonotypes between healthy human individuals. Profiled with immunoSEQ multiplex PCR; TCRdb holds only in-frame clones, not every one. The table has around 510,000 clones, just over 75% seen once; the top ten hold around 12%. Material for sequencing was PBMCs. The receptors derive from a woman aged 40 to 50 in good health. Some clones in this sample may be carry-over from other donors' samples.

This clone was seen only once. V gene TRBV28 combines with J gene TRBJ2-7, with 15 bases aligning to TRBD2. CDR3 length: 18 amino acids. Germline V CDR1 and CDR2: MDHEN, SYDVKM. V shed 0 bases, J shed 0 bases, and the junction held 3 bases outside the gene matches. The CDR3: CASSLWGLAGGGSYEQYF. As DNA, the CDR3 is TGTGCCAGCAGTTTATGGGGACTAGCGGGAGGAGGCTCCTACGAGCAGTACTTC.

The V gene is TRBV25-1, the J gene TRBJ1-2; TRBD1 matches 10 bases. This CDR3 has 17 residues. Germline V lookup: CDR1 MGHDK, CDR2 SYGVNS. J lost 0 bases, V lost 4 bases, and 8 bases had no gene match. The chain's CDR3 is CASSGGQGFTSNYGYTF. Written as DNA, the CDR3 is TGTGCCAGCAGTGGGGGACAGGGGTTCACTTCTAACTATGGCTACACCTTC.

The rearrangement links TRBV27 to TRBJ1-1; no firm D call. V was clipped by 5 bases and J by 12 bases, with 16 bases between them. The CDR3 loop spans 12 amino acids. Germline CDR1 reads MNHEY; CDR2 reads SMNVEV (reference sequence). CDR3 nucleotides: TGTGCCAGCAGTCTGCGGCGGGGAGAGCCTTTCTTT. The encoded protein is CASSLRRGEPFF.

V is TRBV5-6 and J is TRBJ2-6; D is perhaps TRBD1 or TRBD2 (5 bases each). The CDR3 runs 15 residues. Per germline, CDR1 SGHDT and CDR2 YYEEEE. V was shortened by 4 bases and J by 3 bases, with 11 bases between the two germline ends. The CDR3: CASSPGPLGANVLTF. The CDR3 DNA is TGTGCCAGCAGCCCGGGACCCCTTGGGGCCAACGTCCTGACTTTC.

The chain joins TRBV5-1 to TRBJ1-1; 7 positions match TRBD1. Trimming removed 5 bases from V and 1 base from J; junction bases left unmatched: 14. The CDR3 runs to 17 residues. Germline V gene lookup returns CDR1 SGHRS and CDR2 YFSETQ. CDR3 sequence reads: CASRFTTGATGNTEAFF. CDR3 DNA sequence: TGCGCCAGCAGGTTCACCACAGGGGCGACGGGGAACACTGAAGCTTTCTTT.

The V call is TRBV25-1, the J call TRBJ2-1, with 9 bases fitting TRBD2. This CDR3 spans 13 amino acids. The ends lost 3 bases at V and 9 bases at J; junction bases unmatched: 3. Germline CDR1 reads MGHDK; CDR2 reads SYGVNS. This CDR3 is CASSEGLAGEQFF. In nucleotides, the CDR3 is TGTGCCAGCAGTGAGGGACTAGCCGGTGAGCAGTTCTTC. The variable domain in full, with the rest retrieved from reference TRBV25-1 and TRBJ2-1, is EADIYQTPRYLVIGTGKKITLECSQTMGHDKMYWYQQDPGMELHLIHYSYGVNSTEKGDLSSESTVSRIRTEHFPLTLESARPSHTSQYLCASSEGLAGEQFFGPGTRLTVL.

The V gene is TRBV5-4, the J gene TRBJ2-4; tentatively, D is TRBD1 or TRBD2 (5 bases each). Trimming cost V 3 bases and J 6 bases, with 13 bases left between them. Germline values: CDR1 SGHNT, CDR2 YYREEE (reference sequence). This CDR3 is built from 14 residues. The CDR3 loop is CASSSPIGGNIQYF. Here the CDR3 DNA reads TGTGCCAGCAGCTCCCCGATTGGGGGAAACATTCAGTACTTC.

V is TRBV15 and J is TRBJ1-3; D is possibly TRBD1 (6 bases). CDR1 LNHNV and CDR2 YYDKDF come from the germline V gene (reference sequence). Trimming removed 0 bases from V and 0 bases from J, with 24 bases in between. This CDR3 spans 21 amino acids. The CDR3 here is CATSRDYITAEQGRSGNTIYF. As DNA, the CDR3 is TGTGCCACCAGCAGAGATTACATAACGGCGGAACAGGGACGCTCTGGAAACACCATATATTTT.

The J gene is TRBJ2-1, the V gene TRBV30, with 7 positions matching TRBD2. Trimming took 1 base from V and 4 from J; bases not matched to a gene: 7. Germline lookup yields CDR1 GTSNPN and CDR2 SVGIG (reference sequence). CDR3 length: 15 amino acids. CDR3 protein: CAWSAVAGGYNEQFF. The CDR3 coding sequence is TGTGCCTGGAGTGCGGTAGCCGGGGGGTACAATGAGCAGTTCTTC.

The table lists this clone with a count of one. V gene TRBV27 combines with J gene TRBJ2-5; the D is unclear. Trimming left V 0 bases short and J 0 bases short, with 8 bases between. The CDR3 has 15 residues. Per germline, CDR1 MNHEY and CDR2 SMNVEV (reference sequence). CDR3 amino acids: CASSLSKGYQETQYF. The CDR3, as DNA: TGTGCCAGCAGTTTATCCAAGGGCTACCAAGAGACCCAGTACTTC.

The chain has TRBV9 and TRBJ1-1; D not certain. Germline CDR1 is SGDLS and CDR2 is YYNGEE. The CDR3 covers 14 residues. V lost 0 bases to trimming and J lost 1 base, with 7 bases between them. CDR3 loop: CASSVAMANTEAFF. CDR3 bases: TGTGCCAGCAGCGTAGCTATGGCGAACACTGAAGCTTTCTTT.

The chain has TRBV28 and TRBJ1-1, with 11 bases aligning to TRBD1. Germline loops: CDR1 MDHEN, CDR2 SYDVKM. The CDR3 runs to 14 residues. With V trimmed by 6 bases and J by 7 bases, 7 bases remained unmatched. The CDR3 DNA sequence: TGTGCCAGCAGGCTCGGACAGGGGGCGATTGAAGCTTTCTTT. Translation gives CASRLGQGAIEAFF.

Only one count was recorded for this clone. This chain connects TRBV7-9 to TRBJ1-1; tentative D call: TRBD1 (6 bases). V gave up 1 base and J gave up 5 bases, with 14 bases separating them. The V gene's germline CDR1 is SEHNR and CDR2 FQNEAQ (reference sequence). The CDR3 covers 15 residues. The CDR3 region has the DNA TGTGCCAGCAGCTTAGTTGGGGGCGCGTTTACTGAAGCTTTCTTT. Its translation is CASSLVGGAFTEAFF. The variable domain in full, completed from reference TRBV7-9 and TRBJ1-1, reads DTGVSQNPRHKITKRGQNVTFRCDPISEHNRLYWYRQTLGQGPEFLTYFQNEAQLEKSRLLSDRFSAERPKGSFSTLEIQRTEQGDSAMYLCASSLVGGAFTEAFFGQGTRLTVV.

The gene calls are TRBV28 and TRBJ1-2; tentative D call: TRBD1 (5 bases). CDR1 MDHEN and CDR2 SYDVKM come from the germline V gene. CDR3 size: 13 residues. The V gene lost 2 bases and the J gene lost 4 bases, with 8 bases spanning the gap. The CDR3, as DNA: TGTGCCAGCAGTTTAGGGACTCTCTATGGCTACACCTTC. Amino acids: CASSLGTLYGYTF.

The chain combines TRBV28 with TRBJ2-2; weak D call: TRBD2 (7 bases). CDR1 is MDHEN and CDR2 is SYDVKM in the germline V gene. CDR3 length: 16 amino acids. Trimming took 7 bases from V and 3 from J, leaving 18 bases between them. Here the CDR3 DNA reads TGTGCCAGCACCCGAGGGGGGGGCGATCACACCGGGGAGCTGTTTTTT. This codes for CASTRGGGDHTGELFF. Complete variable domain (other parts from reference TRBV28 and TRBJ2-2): DVKVTQSSRYLVKRTGEKVFLECVQDMDHENMFWYRQDPGLGLRLIYFSYDVKMKEKGDIPEGYSVSREKKERFSLILESASTNQTSMYLCASTRGGGDHTGELFFGEGSRLTVL.

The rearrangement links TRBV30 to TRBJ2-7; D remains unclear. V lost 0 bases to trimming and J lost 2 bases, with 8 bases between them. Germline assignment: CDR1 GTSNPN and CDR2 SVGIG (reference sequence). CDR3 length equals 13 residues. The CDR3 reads CAWSVGQAYEQYF. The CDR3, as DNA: TGTGCCTGGAGTGTAGGGCAGGCCTACGAGCAGTACTTC.

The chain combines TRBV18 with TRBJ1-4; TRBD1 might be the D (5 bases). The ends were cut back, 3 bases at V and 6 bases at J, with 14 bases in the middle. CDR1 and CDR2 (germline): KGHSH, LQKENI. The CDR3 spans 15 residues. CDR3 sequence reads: CASSPLGTGYEKLFF. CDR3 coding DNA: TGTGCCAGCTCACCCCTGGGGACGGGCTATGAAAAACTGTTTTTT.

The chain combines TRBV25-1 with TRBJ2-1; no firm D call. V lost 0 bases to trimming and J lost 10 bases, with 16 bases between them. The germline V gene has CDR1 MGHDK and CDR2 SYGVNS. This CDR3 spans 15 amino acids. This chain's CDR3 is CASSEYHRVVAEQFF. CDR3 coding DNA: TGTGCCAGCAGTGAATACCATCGTGTGGTCGCCGAGCAGTTCTTC.

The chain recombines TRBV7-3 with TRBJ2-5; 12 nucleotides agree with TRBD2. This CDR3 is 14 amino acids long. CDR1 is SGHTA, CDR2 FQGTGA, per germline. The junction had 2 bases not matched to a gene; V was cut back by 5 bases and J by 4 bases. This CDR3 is CASSELAGGETQYF. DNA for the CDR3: TGTGCCAGCAGCGAACTAGCGGGAGGAGAGACCCAGTACTTC. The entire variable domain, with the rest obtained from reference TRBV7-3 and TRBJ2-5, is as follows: GAGVSQTPSNKVTEKGKYVELRCDPISGHTALYWYRQSLGQGPEFLIYFQGTGAADDSGLPNDRFFAVRPEGSVSTLKIQRTERGDSAVYLCASSELAGGETQYFGPGTRLLVL.

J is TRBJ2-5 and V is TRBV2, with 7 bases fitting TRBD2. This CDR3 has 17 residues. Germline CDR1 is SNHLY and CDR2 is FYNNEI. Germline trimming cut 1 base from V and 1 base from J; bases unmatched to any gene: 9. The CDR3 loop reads CASSEDPTSVIQETQYF. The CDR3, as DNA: TGTGCCAGCAGTGAAGACCCCACTAGCGTAATCCAAGAGACCCAGTACTTC.

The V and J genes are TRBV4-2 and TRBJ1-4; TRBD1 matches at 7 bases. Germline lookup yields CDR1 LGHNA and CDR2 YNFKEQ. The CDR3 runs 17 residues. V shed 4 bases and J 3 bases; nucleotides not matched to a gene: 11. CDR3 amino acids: CASSLTGRVQSNEKLFF. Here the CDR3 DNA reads TGTGCCAGCAGCCTGACAGGGAGAGTCCAATCTAATGAAAAACTGTTTTTT.